These T cell receptor beta chains were read from a single sample in a study of T cells in Graves' hyperthyroidism and ophthalmopathy. TCRdb passed the multiplex PCR reads through MiXCR, listing each CDR3 protein once. In the table there are about 530,000 distinct CDR3 sequences, roughly 18% of which are singletons. Material: blood. The origin of the receptors is a woman between 18 and 30 years old with Graves' ophthalmopathy. The CDR3 runs from the conserved cysteine through the conserved F or W. The order of the fields is V gene, clone size, D gene, J gene, CDR3 protein, CDR3 DNA. The D gene is left open where the match is weak. Where a row states a size, it is once, few, many or the class of an expanded clone; other rows omit it.

V: TRBV6-8
size: NA
D: NA
J: TRBJ2-3
CDR3: CASRKGEADTQYF
DNA: TGTGCCAGCCGAAAAGGCGAAGCGGATACGCAGTATTTT

V: TRBV28
size: NA
D: TRBD1
J: TRBJ2-7
CDR3: CASSTLSGTGFINEQYF
DNA: TGTGCCAGCAGTACCCTATCGGGGACAGGGTTCATCAACGAGCAGTACTTC

V: TRBV3-1
size: many
D: NA
J: TRBJ2-1
CDR3: CASSATGRGLWGEQFF
DNA: TGTGCCAGCAGCGCCACGGGGAGGGGGCTTTGGGGTGAGCAGTTCTTC

V: TRBV28
size: many
D: NA
J: TRBJ2-1
CDR3: CASRLRGTYNEQFF
DNA: TGTGCCAGCAGACTGCGTGGTACCTACAATGAGCAGTTCTTC

V: TRBV28
size: many
D: NA
J: TRBJ1-1
CDR3: CASSLGGREHTEAFF
DNA: TGTGCCAGCAGTCTAGGAGGCAGGGAGCACACTGAAGCTTTCTTT

V: TRBV20-1
size: NA
D: NA
J: TRBJ1-2
CDR3: CSARDERSLGGYTF
DNA: TGCAGTGCTAGAGATGAGAGGAGTTTGGGCGGCTACACCTTC

V: TRBV28
size: few
D: NA
J: TRBJ2-4
CDR3: CASSFSSRVSAKNIQYF
DNA: TGTGCCAGCAGTTTTAGTAGTCGGGTATCAGCCAAAAACATTCAGTACTTC

V: TRBV12-3/TRBV12-4
size: many
D: NA
J: TRBJ2-5
CDR3: CASSTGFQETQYF
DNA: TGTGCCAGCAGTACAGGGTTTCAAGAGACCCAGTACTTC

V: TRBV27
size: few
D: TRBD1
J: TRBJ2-3
CDR3: CASSQPLGQGWGTDTQYF
DNA: TGTGCCAGCAGTCAGCCGCTAGGACAGGGGTGGGGCACAGATACGCAGTATTTT

V: TRBV13
size: few
D: NA
J: TRBJ1-1
CDR3: CASSLTSGLSNTEAFF
DNA: TGTGCCAGCAGCTTGACTTCGGGACTTTCGAACACTGAAGCTTTCTTT

V: TRBV7-2
size: many
D: TRBD2
J: TRBJ2-5
CDR3: CASSPGTRLGGETQYF
DNA: TGTGCCAGCAGCCCCGGGACCCGACTCGGGGGGGAGACCCAGTACTTC

V: TRBV6-1
size: NA
D: TRBD1
J: TRBJ2-1
CDR3: CASSYGDSPIVQFF
DNA: TGTGCCAGCAGTTATGGGGACAGCCCCATCGTGCAGTTCTTC

V: TRBV12-3/TRBV12-4
size: NA
D: TRBD2
J: TRBJ2-5
CDR3: CASRGLEAETQYF
DNA: TGTGCCAGCAGGGGACTAGAGGCGGAGACCCAGTACTTC

V: TRBV7-2
size: many
D: NA
J: TRBJ2-7
CDR3: CASSDTALLGEQYF
DNA: TGTGCCAGCAGCGATACAGCCCTTCTCGGAGAGCAGTACTTC

V: TRBV19
size: few
D: NA
J: TRBJ2-2
CDR3: CASSMPTRPGTGELFF
DNA: TGTGCCAGTAGTATGCCAACCCGCCCGGGGACCGGGGAGCTGTTTTTT

V: TRBV20-1
size: NA
D: NA
J: TRBJ1-2
CDR3: CSAPVRGYGYTF
DNA: TGCAGCGCCCCAGTACGGGGGTATGGCTACACCTTC

V: TRBV2
size: many
D: TRBD2
J: TRBJ2-3
CDR3: CASSFSGLDTQYF
DNA: TGTGCCAGCAGTTTTAGCGGGCTAGATACGCAGTATTTT

V: TRBV6-1
size: NA
D: TRBD1
J: TRBJ1-6
CDR3: CASSSGQVDSPLHF
DNA: TGTGCCAGCAGTTCGGGACAGGTAGATTCACCCCTCCACTTT

V: TRBV6-2/TRBV6-3
size: many
D: TRBD2
J: TRBJ2-1
CDR3: CASSPGLAGHEQFF
DNA: TGTGCCAGCAGCCCGGGACTAGCGGGCCATGAGCAGTTCTTC

V: TRBV7-9
size: few
D: NA
J: TRBJ2-2
CDR3: CASSQEGGRGLFF
DNA: TGTGCCAGCAGCCAGGAGGGGGGACGCGGGCTGTTTTTT

V: TRBV7-9
size: NA
D: TRBD1
J: TRBJ1-1
CDR3: CASSLEAGGNTEAFF
DNA: TGTGCCAGCAGCTTAGAGGCAGGGGGGAACACTGAAGCTTTCTTT

V: TRBV2
size: NA
D: NA
J: TRBJ2-7
CDR3: CASRDTLTYEQYF
DNA: TGTGCCAGCAGGGACACCCTGACCTACGAGCAGTACTTC

V: TRBV3-1
size: many
D: NA
J: TRBJ1-5
CDR3: CASSPHKGGNQPQHF
DNA: TGTGCCAGCAGCCCTCATAAGGGGGGCAATCAGCCCCAGCATTTT

V: TRBV28
size: NA
D: TRBD1
J: TRBJ1-1
CDR3: CASNMGARTGRTEAFF
DNA: TGTGCCAGCAATATGGGGGCCCGGACAGGCAGGACTGAAGCTTTCTTT

V: TRBV28
size: many
D: TRBD2
J: TRBJ2-1
CDR3: CASSFFREGDNEQFF
DNA: TGTGCCAGCAGTTTCTTTCGGGAGGGCGACAATGAGCAGTTCTTC

V: TRBV4-1
size: NA
D: TRBD1
J: TRBJ1-1
CDR3: CASSQGQGLNTEAFF
DNA: TGCGCCAGCAGCCAAGGACAGGGCTTGAACACTGAAGCTTTCTTT

V: TRBV5-1
size: many
D: NA
J: TRBJ2-3
CDR3: CASSLNRDKDTQYF
DNA: TGCGCCAGCAGCTTAAACAGGGACAAGGATACGCAGTATTTT

V: TRBV6-5
size: NA
D: NA
J: TRBJ2-1
CDR3: CASSYSIQADYNEQFF
DNA: TGTGCCAGCAGTTACTCGATCCAAGCCGACTACAATGAGCAGTTCTTC

V: TRBV29-1
size: NA
D: NA
J: TRBJ2-7
CDR3: CSVLGSRNNEQYF
DNA: TGCAGCGTCCTCGGGTCGAGAAACAATGAGCAGTACTTC

V: TRBV7-8
size: many
D: NA
J: TRBJ1-1
CDR3: CASSLGSGPIPEAFF
DNA: TGTGCCAGCAGCTTAGGCTCTGGCCCCATCCCTGAAGCTTTCTTT

V: TRBV7-8
size: many
D: NA
J: TRBJ2-7
CDR3: CASSLRTVYEQYF
DNA: TGTGCCAGCAGCCTAAGGACGGTCTACGAGCAGTACTTC

V: TRBV3-1
size: many
D: TRBD1
J: TRBJ2-5
CDR3: CASSPLTGTGPETQYF
DNA: TGTGCCAGCAGCCCACTAACCGGGACAGGGCCAGAGACCCAGTACTTC

V: TRBV6-5
size: once
D: NA
J: TRBJ1-2
CDR3: CASSYSMPPSYTF
DNA: TGTGCCAGCAGTTACTCGATGCCCCCGAGCTACACCTTC

V: TRBV3-1
size: many
D: NA
J: TRBJ2-7
CDR3: CASSQDGAEGDEQYF
DNA: TGTGCCAGCAGCCAAGATGGCGCCGAAGGGGACGAGCAGTACTTC

V: TRBV10-3
size: once
D: NA
J: TRBJ2-2
CDR3: CAIKSTGELFF
DNA: TGTGCCATCAAAAGCACCGGGGAGCTGTTTTTT

V: TRBV5-4
size: NA
D: NA
J: TRBJ1-4
CDR3: CASSPDRPATNEKLFF
DNA: TGTGCCAGCAGCCCAGACAGGCCTGCAACTAATGAAAAACTGTTTTTT

V: TRBV6-1
size: NA
D: NA
J: TRBJ2-7
CDR3: CASNHRGPFSKSPYEQYF
DNA: TGTGCCAGCAATCACCGGGGCCCCTTTTCGAAAAGTCCCTACGAGCAGTACTTC

V: TRBV4-3
size: NA
D: NA
J: TRBJ2-3
CDR3: CASSQEWLGAGRTDTQYF
DNA: TGCGCCAGCAGCCAAGAGTGGCTGGGGGCAGGGCGGACAGATACGCAGTATTTT

V: TRBV28
size: many
D: NA
J: TRBJ2-4
CDR3: CASSPSWNIQYF
DNA: TGTGCCAGCAGTCCGTCATGGAACATTCAGTACTTC